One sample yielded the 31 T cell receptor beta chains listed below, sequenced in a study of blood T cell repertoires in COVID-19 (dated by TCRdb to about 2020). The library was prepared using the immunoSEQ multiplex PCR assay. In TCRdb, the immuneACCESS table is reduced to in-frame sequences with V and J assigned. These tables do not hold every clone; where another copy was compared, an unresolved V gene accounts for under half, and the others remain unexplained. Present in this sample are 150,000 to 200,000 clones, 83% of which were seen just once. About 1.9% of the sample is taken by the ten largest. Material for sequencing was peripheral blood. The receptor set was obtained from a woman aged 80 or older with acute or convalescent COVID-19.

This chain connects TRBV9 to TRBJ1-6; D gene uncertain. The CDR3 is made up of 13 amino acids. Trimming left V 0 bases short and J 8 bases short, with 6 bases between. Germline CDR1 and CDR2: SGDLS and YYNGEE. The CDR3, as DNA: TGTGCCAGCAGCGTAGCGGGAGATTCACCCCTCCACTTT. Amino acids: CASSVAGDSPLHF.

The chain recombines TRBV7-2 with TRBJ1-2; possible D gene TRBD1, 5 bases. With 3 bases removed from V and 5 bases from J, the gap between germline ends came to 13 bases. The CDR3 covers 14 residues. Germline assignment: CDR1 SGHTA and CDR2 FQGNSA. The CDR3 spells CASSFGGTGYGYTF. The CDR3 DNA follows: TGTGCCAGCAGCTTTGGGGGGACTGGGTATGGCTACACCTTC.

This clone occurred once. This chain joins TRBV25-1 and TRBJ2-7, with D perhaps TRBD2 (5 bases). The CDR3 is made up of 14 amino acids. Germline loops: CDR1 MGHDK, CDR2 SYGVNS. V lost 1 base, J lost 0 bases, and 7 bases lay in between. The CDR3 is CASSESSGSYEQYF. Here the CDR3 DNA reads TGTGCCAGCAGTGAATCCAGCGGCTCCTACGAGCAGTACTTC.

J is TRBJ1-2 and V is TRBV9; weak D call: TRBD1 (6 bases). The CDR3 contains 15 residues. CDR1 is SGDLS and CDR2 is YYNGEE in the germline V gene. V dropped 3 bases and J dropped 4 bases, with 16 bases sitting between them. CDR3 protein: CASSAREQGPYGYTF. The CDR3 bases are TGTGCCAGCAGCGCAAGGGAACAGGGTCCCTATGGCTACACCTTC.

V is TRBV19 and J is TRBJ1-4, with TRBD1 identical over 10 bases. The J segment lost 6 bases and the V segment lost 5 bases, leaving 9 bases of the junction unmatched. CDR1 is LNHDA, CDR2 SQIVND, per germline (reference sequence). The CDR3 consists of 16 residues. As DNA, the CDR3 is TGTGCCAGTAGTCTCAGACGTGGGACAGGGGATGAAAAACTGTTTTTT. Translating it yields CASSLRRGTGDEKLFF. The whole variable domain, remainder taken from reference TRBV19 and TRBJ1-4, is DGGITQSPKYLFRKEGQNVTLSCEQNLNHDAMYWYRQDPGQGLRLIYYSQIVNDFQKGDIAEGYSVSREKKESFPLTVTSAQKNPTAFYLCASSLRRGTGDEKLFFGSGTQLSVL.

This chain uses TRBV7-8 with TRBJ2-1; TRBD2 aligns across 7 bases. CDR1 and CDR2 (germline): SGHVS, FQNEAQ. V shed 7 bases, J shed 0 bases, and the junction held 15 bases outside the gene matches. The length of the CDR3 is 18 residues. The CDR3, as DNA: TGTGCCAGCACAATCTCAGGGACTATCCTAAGCTCCTACAATGAGCAGTTCTTC. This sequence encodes CASTISGTILSSYNEQFF.

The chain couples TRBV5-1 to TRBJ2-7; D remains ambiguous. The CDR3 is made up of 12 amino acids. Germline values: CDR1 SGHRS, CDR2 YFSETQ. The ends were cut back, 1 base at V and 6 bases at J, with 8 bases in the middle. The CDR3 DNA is TGCGCCAGCAGCTTGAAGGCAGGCGAGCAGTACTTC. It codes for CASSLKAGEQYF.

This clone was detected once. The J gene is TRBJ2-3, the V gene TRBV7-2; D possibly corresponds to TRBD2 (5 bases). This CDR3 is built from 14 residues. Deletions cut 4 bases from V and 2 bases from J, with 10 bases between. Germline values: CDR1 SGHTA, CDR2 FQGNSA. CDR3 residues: CASSSAGATDTQYF. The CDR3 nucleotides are TGTGCCAGCAGCTCCGCGGGTGCCACAGATACGCAGTATTTT.

The CDR3 region is CASSITGGREETQYF. CDR3 DNA: TGTGCCAGCAGCATTACAGGGGGCAGAGAAGAGACCCAGTACTTC. This sequence joins TRBV7-9 and TRBJ2-5; TRBD1 matches at 9 bases. Germline lookup yields CDR1 SEHNR and CDR2 FQNEAQ (reference sequence). V was clipped by 5 bases and J by 3 bases; unmatched bases: 7. The CDR3 sequence is 15 residues long. Full variable domain (outside the CDR3, taken from reference TRBV7-9 and TRBJ2-5): DTGVSQNPRHKITKRGQNVTFRCDPISEHNRLYWYRQTLGQGPEFLTYFQNEAQLEKSRLLSDRFSAERPKGSFSTLEIQRTEQGDSAMYLCASSITGGREETQYFGPGTRLLVL.

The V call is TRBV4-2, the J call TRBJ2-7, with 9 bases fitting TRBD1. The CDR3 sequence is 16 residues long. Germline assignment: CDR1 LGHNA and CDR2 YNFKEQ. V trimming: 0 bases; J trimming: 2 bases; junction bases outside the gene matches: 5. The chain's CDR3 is CASSQEVTGGPYEQYF. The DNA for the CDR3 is TGTGCCAGCAGCCAAGAAGTAACAGGGGGCCCCTACGAGCAGTACTTC.

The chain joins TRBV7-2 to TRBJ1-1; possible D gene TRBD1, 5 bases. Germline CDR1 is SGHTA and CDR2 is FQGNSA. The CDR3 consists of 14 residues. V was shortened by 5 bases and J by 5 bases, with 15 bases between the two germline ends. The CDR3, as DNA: TGTGCCAGCAGCCCACCGGACACCCTGACTGAAGCTTTCTTT. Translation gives CASSPPDTLTEAFF. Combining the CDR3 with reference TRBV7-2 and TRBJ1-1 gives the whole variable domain GAGVSQSPSNKVTEKGKDVELRCDPISGHTALYWYRQSLGQGLEFLIYFQGNSAPDKSGLPSDRFSAERTGGSVSTLTIQRTQQEDSAVYLCASSPPDTLTEAFFGQGTRLTVV.

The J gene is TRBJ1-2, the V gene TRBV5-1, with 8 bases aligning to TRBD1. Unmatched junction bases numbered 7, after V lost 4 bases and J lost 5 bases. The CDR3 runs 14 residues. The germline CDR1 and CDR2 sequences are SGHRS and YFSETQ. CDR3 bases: TGCGCCAGCAGCCCGCTAGACAGGGGATATGGCTACACCTTC. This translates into CASSPLDRGYGYTF.

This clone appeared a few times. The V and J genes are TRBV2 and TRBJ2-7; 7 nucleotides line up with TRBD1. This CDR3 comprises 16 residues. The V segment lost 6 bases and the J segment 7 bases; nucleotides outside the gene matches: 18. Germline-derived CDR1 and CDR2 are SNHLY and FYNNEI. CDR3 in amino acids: CASSTRDRVGHLEQYF. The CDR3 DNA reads TGTGCCAGCAGCACAAGAGACAGGGTGGGTCATTTAGAGCAGTACTTC.

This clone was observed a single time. For the CDR3, the DNA is TGCGCCAGCAGTGAGGCCACAGACAACACCGGGGAGCTGTTTTTT. It translates to CASSEATDNTGELFF. This chain joins TRBV10-1 and TRBJ2-2; D uncertain. Germline CDR1 WNHNN, CDR2 SYGVQD (reference sequence). The CDR3 has 15 residues. Trimming removed 2 bases at V and 2 bases at J, with 9 bases between.

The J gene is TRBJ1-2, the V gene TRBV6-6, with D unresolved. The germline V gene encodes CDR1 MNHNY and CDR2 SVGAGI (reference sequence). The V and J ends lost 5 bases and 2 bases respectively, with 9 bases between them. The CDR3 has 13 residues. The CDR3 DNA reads TGTGCCAGCAGTCGAGCCGGGAACTATGGCTACACCTTC. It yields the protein CASSRAGNYGYTF.

The CDR3 sequence: CAIGGGGTSGSNEQFF. CDR3 DNA: TGTGCCATCGGAGGGGGGGGGACTAGCGGGAGTAATGAGCAGTTCTTC. This rearrangement joins TRBV10-3 to TRBJ2-1; 14 bases fit TRBD2. From germline, CDR1 is ENHRY and CDR2 SYGVKD. The CDR3 has 16 residues. The V segment lost 8 bases and the J segment 7 bases; nucleotides outside the gene matches: 10.

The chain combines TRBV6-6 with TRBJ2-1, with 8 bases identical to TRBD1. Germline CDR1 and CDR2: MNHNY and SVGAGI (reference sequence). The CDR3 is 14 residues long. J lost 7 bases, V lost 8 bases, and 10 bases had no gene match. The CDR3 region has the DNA TGTGCCAGCGTAGCGGCAGGGGGCTTTAATGAGCAGTTCTTC. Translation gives CASVAAGGFNEQFF.

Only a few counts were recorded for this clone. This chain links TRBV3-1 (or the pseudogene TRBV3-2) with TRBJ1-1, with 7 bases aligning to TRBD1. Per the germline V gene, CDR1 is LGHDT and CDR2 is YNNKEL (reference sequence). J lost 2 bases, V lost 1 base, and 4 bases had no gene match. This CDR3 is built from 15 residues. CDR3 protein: CASSQGQGGNTEAFF. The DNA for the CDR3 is TGTGCCAGCAGCCAAGGACAGGGAGGTAACACTGAAGCTTTCTTT.

CDR3 nucleotides: TGCGCCAGCAGCCAACCCGGACAGGGTGAGACCCAGTACTTC. This codes for CASSQPGQGETQYF. The chain is built from TRBV4-1 and TRBJ2-5; 8 positions agree with TRBD1. This CDR3 is built from 14 residues. The junction had 4 bases not matched to a gene; V was cut back by 2 bases and J by 5 bases. Germline V gene data show CDR1 as MGHRA and CDR2 as YSYEKL.

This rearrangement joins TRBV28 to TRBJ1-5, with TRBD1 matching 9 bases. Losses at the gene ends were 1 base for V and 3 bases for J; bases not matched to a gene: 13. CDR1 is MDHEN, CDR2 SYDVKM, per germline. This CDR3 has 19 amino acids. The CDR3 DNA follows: TGTGCCAGCAGTTTATCCCTCGGGACAGGGACCAACGCCAATCAGCCCCAGCATTTT. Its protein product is CASSLSLGTGTNANQPQHF.

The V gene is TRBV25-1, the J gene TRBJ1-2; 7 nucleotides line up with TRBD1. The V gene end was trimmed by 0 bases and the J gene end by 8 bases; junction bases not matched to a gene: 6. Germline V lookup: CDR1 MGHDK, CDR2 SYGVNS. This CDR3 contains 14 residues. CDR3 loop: CASSEYKGAQGYTF. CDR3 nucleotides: TGTGCCAGCAGTGAATATAAGGGGGCGCAGGGCTACACCTTC.

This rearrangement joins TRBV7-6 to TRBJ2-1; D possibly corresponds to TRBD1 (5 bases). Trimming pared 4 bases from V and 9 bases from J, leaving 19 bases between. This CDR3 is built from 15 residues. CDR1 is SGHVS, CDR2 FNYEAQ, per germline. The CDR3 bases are TGTGCCAGCAGCTCAGGTTCAGGGTCTGGGTCTGAGCAGTTCTTC. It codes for CASSSGSGSGSEQFF.

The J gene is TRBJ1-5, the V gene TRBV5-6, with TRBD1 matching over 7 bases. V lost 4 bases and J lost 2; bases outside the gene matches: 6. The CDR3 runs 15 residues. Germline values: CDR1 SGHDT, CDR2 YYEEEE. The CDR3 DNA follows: TGTGCCAGCAGCCGACAGGGTTTCGGCAATCAGCCCCAGCATTTT. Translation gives CASSRQGFGNQPQHF.

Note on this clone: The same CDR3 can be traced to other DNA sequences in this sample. In DNA form, the CDR3 reads TGTGCCAGCAGCTTATGGACAGCATACGAGCAGTACTTC. This gives the protein CASSLWTAYEQYF. This chain links TRBV5-4 with TRBJ2-7; D perhaps matches TRBD1 (6 bases). The CDR3 loop spans 13 amino acids. The germline V gene has CDR1 SGHNT and CDR2 YYREEE (reference sequence). The germline V and J ends were trimmed by 2 bases and 4 bases, with 10 bases remaining between them.

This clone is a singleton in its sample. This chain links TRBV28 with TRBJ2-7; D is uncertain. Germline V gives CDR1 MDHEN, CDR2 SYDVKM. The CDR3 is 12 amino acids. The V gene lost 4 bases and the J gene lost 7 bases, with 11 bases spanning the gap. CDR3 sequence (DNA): TGTGCCAGCAGTTCCCCAATTCAGGAGCAGTACTTC. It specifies CASSSPIQEQYF. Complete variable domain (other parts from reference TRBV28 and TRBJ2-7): DVKVTQSSRYLVKRTGEKVFLECVQDMDHENMFWYRQDPGLGLRLIYFSYDVKMKEKGDIPEGYSVSREKKERFSLILESASTNQTSMYLCASSSPIQEQYFGPGTRLTVT.

CDR3 sequence (DNA): TGCAGCGTTGGGGGACAGGGTGGAGAGACCCAGTACTTC. Translated: CSVGGQGGETQYF. The chain is built from TRBV29-1 and TRBJ2-5; 9 nucleotides line up with TRBD1. This CDR3 contains 13 residues. V trimming: 4 bases; J trimming: 4 bases; junction bases outside the gene matches: 4. CDR1 is SQVTM and CDR2 is ANQGSEA in the germline V gene.

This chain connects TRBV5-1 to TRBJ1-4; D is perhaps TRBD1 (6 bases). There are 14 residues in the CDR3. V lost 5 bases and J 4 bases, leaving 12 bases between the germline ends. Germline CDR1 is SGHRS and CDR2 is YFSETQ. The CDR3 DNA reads TGCGCCAGCAGTACTGGACAGCTTAATGAAAAACTGTTTTTT. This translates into CASSTGQLNEKLFF.

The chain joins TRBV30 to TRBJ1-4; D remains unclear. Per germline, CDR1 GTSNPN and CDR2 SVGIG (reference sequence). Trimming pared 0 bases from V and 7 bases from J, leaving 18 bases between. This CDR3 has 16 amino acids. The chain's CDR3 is CAWSVGWARGGEKLFF. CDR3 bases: TGTGCCTGGAGTGTAGGATGGGCTCGCGGAGGTGAAAAACTGTTTTTT.

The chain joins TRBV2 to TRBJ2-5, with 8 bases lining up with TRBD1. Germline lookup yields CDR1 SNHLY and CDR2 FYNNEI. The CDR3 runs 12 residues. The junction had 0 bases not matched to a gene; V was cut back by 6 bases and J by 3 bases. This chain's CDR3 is CASRGQEETQYF. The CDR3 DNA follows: TGTGCCAGCAGGGGACAGGAAGAGACCCAGTACTTC.

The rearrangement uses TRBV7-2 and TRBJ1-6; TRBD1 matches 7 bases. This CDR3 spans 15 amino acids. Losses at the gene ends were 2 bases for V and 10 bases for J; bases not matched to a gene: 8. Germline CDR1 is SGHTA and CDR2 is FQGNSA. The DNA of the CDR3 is TGTGCCAGCAGCTTAAACAGGGGAATGGGATCACCCCTCCACTTT. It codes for CASSLNRGMGSPLHF.

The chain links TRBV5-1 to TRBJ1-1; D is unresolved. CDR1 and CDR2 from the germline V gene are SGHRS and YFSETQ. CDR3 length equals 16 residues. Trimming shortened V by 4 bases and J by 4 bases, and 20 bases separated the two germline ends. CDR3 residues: CASSPRSTNRGTEAFF. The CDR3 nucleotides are TGCGCCAGCAGCCCTAGGTCCACCAACCGGGGCACTGAAGCTTTCTTT. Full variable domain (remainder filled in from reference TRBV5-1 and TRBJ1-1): KAGVTQTPRYLIKTRGQQVTLSCSPISGHRSVSWYQQTPGQGLQFLFEYFSETQRNKGNFPGRFSGRQFSNSRSEMNVSTLELGDSALYLCASSPRSTNRGTEAFFGQGTRLTVV.